This T cell receptor beta chain emerged from a study of cytomegalovirus exposure and HLA in healthy donors. Study-wide findings and caveats: The records held CMV serostatus as the only immune exposure information.

Comment on this clone: Its antigen is still unknown.

PCR amplification relied on 60 Vbeta primers (plus 13 Jbeta primers). Method: immunoSEQ multiplex PCR; TCRdb's copy keeps in-frame clones and lacks some. The sample records hundreds of thousands of clones, roughly 79% being singletons. CDR3 length equals 13 residues. V lost 5 bases and J lost 6, with 13 bases in between. Germline V gene data show CDR1 as SEHNR and CDR2 as FQNEAQ (reference sequence). Healthy bone marrow donors supplied every sample. The origin of this receptor is a woman in her 40s in good health and CMV-seronegative. Material for sequencing was PBMCs. This chain connects TRBV7-9 to TRBJ1-2; possible D gene TRBD1, 6 bases. CDR3 bases: TGTGCCAGCAGCGCTTCATACAGGGATGGCTACACCTTC. It translates to CASSASYRDGYTF.